This passage covers 4 T cell receptor beta chains from one sample sequenced in a study of shared clonotypes between healthy human individuals. The data were produced by immunoSEQ multiplex PCR, yet TCRdb's version contains in-frame clones alone and is incomplete. The repertoire has millions of clones, just over 90% of them found once; the top ten carry about 0.37%. The source material was naive CD4+ T cells from PBMCs. Subset of the sample: CD45RA+ positively selected. The receptors come from a young man in good health. Some clones in this sample may be carry-over from other donors' samples.

On this clone: Different DNA sequences within this sample yield the same CDR3. The CDR3 DNA sequence: TGTGCCAGCAGCTTAGAAGTTAACACTGAAGCTTTCTTT. It is translated as CASSLEVNTEAFF. The chain links TRBV11-2 to TRBJ1-1; D gene ambiguous. CDR3 length: 13 residues. V was pared by 0 bases and J by 2 bases, with 4 bases between. Germline-derived CDR1 and CDR2 are SGHAT and FQNNGV.

This clone was counted a single time. This chain connects TRBV5-1 to TRBJ2-5; D gene uncertain. CDR1 is SGHRS and CDR2 is YFSETQ in the germline V gene. Trimming stripped 4 bases from V and 5 bases from J, with 9 bases between. The CDR3 runs 12 residues. Here the CDR3 reads CASSPSGETQYF. The CDR3 DNA is TGCGCCAGCAGCCCCTCTGGGGAGACCCAGTACTTC.

V usage is TRBV5-1 and J usage is TRBJ2-7; D is tentatively TRBD1 or TRBD2 (5 bases each). Trimming removed 4 bases from V and 4 bases from J, with 15 bases in between. CDR1 is SGHRS, CDR2 YFSETQ, per germline. This CDR3 spans 14 amino acids. The CDR3 loop reads CASSRVSGTYEQYF. DNA for the CDR3: TGCGCCAGCAGCCGCGTATCAGGGACGTACGAGCAGTACTTC. The full variable domain, in which reference TRBV5-1 and TRBJ2-7 provide the parts outside the CDR3, is KAGVTQTPRYLIKTRGQQVTLSCSPISGHRSVSWYQQTPGQGLQFLFEYFSETQRNKGNFPGRFSGRQFSNSRSEMNVSTLELGDSALYLCASSRVSGTYEQYFGPGTRLTVT.

This chain connects TRBV10-3 to TRBJ1-5; 9 bases are a match to TRBD1. Germline trimming cut 4 bases from V and 6 bases from J; bases unmatched to any gene: 22. Germline CDR1 and CDR2: ENHRY and SYGVKD. CDR3 length: 20 amino acids. The CDR3 nucleotides are TGTGCCATCAGTGCCCGAACTGTCCTGATTGGACAGGGGTCGGGTCAGCCCCAGCATTTT. It yields the protein CAISARTVLIGQGSGQPQHF.